What follows are 27 T cell receptor beta chains derived from one specimen sequenced in a study of glioma-infiltrating T cells after dendritic cell vaccination. This table comes from immunoSEQ multiplex PCR, and its TCRdb copy is limited to in-frame clones, with some not included. The sample yields some 87,000 clones, about 85% seen once. This specimen was blood, taken before dendritic cell vaccination. All receptors come from a human donor with glioblastoma.

The V gene is TRBV9, the J gene TRBJ1-1; D uncertain. Germline V gene sequence: CDR1 SGDLS, CDR2 YYNGEE. Trimming removed 3 bases at V and 0 bases at J, with 12 bases between. The CDR3 extends over 15 amino acids. CDR3 coding DNA: TGTGCCAGCAGCGCGTACCAGATCCTGAACACTGAAGCTTTCTTT. It translates to CASSAYQILNTEAFF.

J is TRBJ2-7 and V is TRBV7-3; D unresolved. This CDR3 comprises 13 residues. Trimming took off 1 base at V and 3 bases at J, with 7 bases between the two ends. In germline, CDR1 is SGHTA, CDR2 FQGTGA. The chain's CDR3 is CASSLSPNYEQYF. In nucleotides, the CDR3 is TGTGCCAGCAGCTTAAGCCCTAACTACGAGCAGTACTTC.

The chain has TRBV5-1 and TRBJ2-1; D possibly corresponds to TRBD2 (6 bases). CDR1 is SGHRS, CDR2 YFSETQ, per germline. The V gene lost 0 bases and the J gene lost 3 bases, with 10 bases spanning the gap. CDR3 length: 15 amino acids. CDR3 nucleotide sequence: TGCGCCAGCAGCTTGGAGATAGCGGACTACAATGAGCAGTTCTTC. Translating it yields CASSLEIADYNEQFF.

This clone has only a few counts. The V gene is TRBV7-9, the J gene TRBJ1-3; D is perhaps TRBD1 (5 bases). The CDR3 covers 15 residues. The V and J ends lost 0 bases and 4 bases respectively, with 10 bases between them. The germline CDR1 and CDR2 sequences are SEHNR and FQNEAQ (reference sequence). Here the CDR3 reads CASSLAGAGGNTIYF. The CDR3 DNA is TGTGCCAGCAGCTTAGCAGGGGCGGGAGGAAACACCATATATTTT.

This chain uses TRBV5-6 with TRBJ2-3, with TRBD1 matching over 10 bases. Germline V gives CDR1 SGHDT, CDR2 YYEEEE. J gave up 0 bases and V 4 bases, and 5 bases lay outside the gene matches. The CDR3 is 16 residues long. CDR3 in amino acids: CASSIPGQGSTDTQYF. Here the CDR3 DNA reads TGTGCCAGCAGCATCCCGGGACAGGGGAGCACAGATACGCAGTATTTT.

As for this clone: The sample carries other DNA sequences with the same CDR3. This rearrangement joins TRBV5-1 to TRBJ2-5, with 8 bases identical to TRBD2. This CDR3 has 13 residues. Trimming took 0 bases from V and 5 from J; bases not matched to a gene: 0. Germline CDR1 is SGHRS and CDR2 is YFSETQ. CDR3 DNA: TGCGCCAGCAGCTTGGGACTAGCGGAGACCCAGTACTTC. Amino acids: CASSLGLAETQYF.

The chain is built from TRBV5-1 and TRBJ1-6; TRBD1 aligns across 8 bases. Germline V lookup: CDR1 SGHRS, CDR2 YFSETQ. Germline trimming cut 4 bases from V and 10 bases from J; bases unmatched to any gene: 10. This CDR3 has 15 residues. The CDR3 DNA is TGCGCCAGCAGCAGTTCGACAGGGGCCGTCTCACCCCTCCACTTT. Its protein product is CASSSSTGAVSPLHF.

This clone has a handful of counts. The chain has TRBV6-4 and TRBJ2-1; 10 nucleotides align to TRBD2. With V trimmed by 6 bases and J by 0 bases, 11 bases remained unmatched. The germline gives CDR1 MRHNA, CDR2 SNTAGT. The CDR3 totals 18 residues. CDR3 nucleotide sequence: TGTGCCAGCAGACCGCTTTTAGCGGGGGGTAGCTCCTACAATGAGCAGTTCTTC. Translating gives CASRPLLAGGSSYNEQFF.

The rearrangement links TRBV27 to TRBJ2-7, with TRBD2 as a possible D gene (6 bases). Trimming removed 10 bases at V and 3 bases at J, with 16 bases between. In germline, CDR1 is MNHEY, CDR2 SMNVEV (reference sequence). The CDR3 is 13 residues long. This chain's CDR3 is CATNGGDFYEQYF. The CDR3 DNA is TGTGCCACCAACGGAGGGGACTTCTACGAGCAGTACTTC.

This chain connects TRBV5-1 to TRBJ2-3, with 11 bases identical to TRBD2. The V gene's germline CDR1 is SGHRS and CDR2 YFSETQ. J was trimmed by 5 bases and V by 0 bases; bases with no gene match: 5. The CDR3 extends over 16 amino acids. The CDR3 region is CASSLDSGGAGDTQYF. CDR3 coding DNA: TGCGCCAGCAGCTTGGATAGCGGGGGGGCCGGAGATACGCAGTATTTT.

The chain carries TRBV7-3 and TRBJ1-6; D is unclear. The CDR3 is 15 amino acids. CDR1 is SGHTA, CDR2 FQGTGA, per germline. Trimming cost V 4 bases and J 8 bases, with 15 bases left between them. CDR3 DNA sequence: TGTGCCAGCAGCTCCACGATTAACCCGGATTCACCCCTCCACTTT. It yields the protein CASSSTINPDSPLHF.

This chain connects TRBV18 to TRBJ1-2, with D maybe TRBD1 (6 bases). The CDR3 is 14 residues long. With 6 bases removed from V and 7 bases from J, the gap between germline ends came to 18 bases. Germline loops: CDR1 KGHSH, CDR2 LQKENI. CDR3 loop: CASSQGQPGSGYTF. The CDR3, as DNA: TGTGCCAGCTCGCAAGGACAGCCAGGGAGTGGCTACACCTTC.

V is TRBV27 and J is TRBJ1-2; maybe TRBD1 (6 bases). The germline V and J ends were trimmed by 5 bases and 6 bases, with 25 bases remaining between them. The CDR3 has 17 residues. Germline V gives CDR1 MNHEY, CDR2 SMNVEV (reference sequence). CDR3 in DNA: TGTGCCAGCAGTCTACTACCGTCTGGGGGGGGCGGTGATGGCTACACCTTC. This sequence encodes CASSLLPSGGGGDGYTF.

CDR3 sequence: CASSPTEGLATYTDTQYF. In DNA, the CDR3 is TGTGCCAGTAGTCCCACAGAGGGACTAGCGACCTACACAGATACGCAGTATTTT. V is TRBV19 and J is TRBJ2-3, with 10 positions matching TRBD2. The CDR3 has 18 amino acids. The germline gives CDR1 LNHDA, CDR2 SQIVND (reference sequence). V shed 5 bases and J 2 bases; nucleotides not matched to a gene: 13.

This clone was seen just once. The chain combines TRBV4-2 with TRBJ2-3; D remains unclear. Trimming removed 0 bases at V and 4 bases at J, with 8 bases between. The CDR3 is 14 amino acids. Germline V gene sequence: CDR1 LGHNA, CDR2 YNFKEQ. CDR3 in amino acids: CASSQELAADTQYF. CDR3 DNA: TGTGCCAGCAGCCAAGAGCTGGCGGCAGATACGCAGTATTTT.

The rearrangement uses TRBV5-4 and TRBJ2-3, with 8 bases matching TRBD1. CDR3 length equals 17 residues. After removal of 0 bases from V and 3 bases from J, the junction contained 9 bases not matched to a gene. CDR1 is SGHNT and CDR2 is YYREEE in the germline V gene (reference sequence). The CDR3 region is CASSLGGTGRKTDTQYF. The DNA of the CDR3 is TGTGCCAGCAGCTTGGGAGGGACAGGTCGAAAGACAGATACGCAGTATTTT.

This clone appeared a few times. The chain combines TRBV25-1 with TRBJ1-2, with a possible D match to TRBD1 (5 bases). V shed 11 bases and J shed 6 bases, with 13 bases lying between them. The V gene's germline CDR1 is MGHDK and CDR2 SYGVNS. The CDR3 runs to 11 residues. For the CDR3, the DNA is TGTGCCGCGGGGGAGCCCCATGGCTACACCTTC. As protein: CAAGEPHGYTF.

The chain couples TRBV30 to TRBJ2-5, with 7 bases matching TRBD1. Trimming cost V 6 bases and J 2 bases; bases outside gene matches: 9. There are 14 residues in the CDR3. Germline CDR1 is GTSNPN and CDR2 is SVGIG (reference sequence). The CDR3 coding sequence is TGTGCCTGCCTCCCCGGGACAGCACAAGAGACCCAGTACTTC. Translation gives CACLPGTAQETQYF.

The chain uses TRBV4-3 and TRBJ2-7, with 11 positions matching TRBD1. From germline, CDR1 is LGHNA and CDR2 YSLEER. With V trimmed by 3 bases and J by 3 bases, 7 bases remained unmatched. This CDR3 has 16 amino acids. CDR3 sequence (DNA): TGCGCCAGCAGCCAGGTCCGCGGGACAGGGGGCTACGAGCAGTACTTC. It specifies CASSQVRGTGGYEQYF.

This clone was observed once. V usage is TRBV2 and J usage is TRBJ2-3, with D unresolved. CDR3 length: 13 amino acids. CDR1 and CDR2 from the germline V gene are SNHLY and FYNNEI. Trimming pared 6 bases from V and 0 bases from J, leaving 7 bases between. Here the CDR3 reads CASRRQSTDTQYF. CDR3 sequence (DNA): TGTGCCAGCAGGAGGCAGAGCACAGATACGCAGTATTTT.

The chain combines TRBV19 with TRBJ2-7; 8 bases align to TRBD1. This CDR3 is 15 amino acids long. Unmatched junction bases numbered 6, after V lost 5 bases and J lost 0 bases. The germline V gene has CDR1 LNHDA and CDR2 SQIVND (reference sequence). The CDR3 DNA follows: TGTGCCAGTAGTTTCTCAGGGGGCAGCTCCTACGAGCAGTACTTC. Its protein is CASSFSGGSSYEQYF. Full variable domain (outside the CDR3, taken from reference TRBV19 and TRBJ2-7): DGGITQSPKYLFRKEGQNVTLSCEQNLNHDAMYWYRQDPGQGLRLIYYSQIVNDFQKGDIAEGYSVSREKKESFPLTVTSAQKNPTAFYLCASSFSGGSSYEQYFGPGTRLTVT.

V is TRBV2 and J is TRBJ1-1; TRBD1 matches 7 bases. CDR3 size: 14 residues. From germline, CDR1 is SNHLY and CDR2 FYNNEI. Unmatched junction bases numbered 9, after V lost 6 bases and J lost 5 bases. The DNA for the CDR3 is TGTGCCAGCAGAAAGACAGGGTTGGGAACTGAAGCTTTCTTT. Protein product: CASRKTGLGTEAFF.

The CDR3 sequence: CASSSGQGGQPQHF. The CDR3 nucleotides read TGTGCCAGCAGCTCGGGACAGGGGGGACAGCCCCAGCATTTT. The chain has TRBV7-2 and TRBJ1-5; 11 bases fit TRBD1. J was trimmed by 7 bases and V by 4 bases; bases with no gene match: 3. In germline, CDR1 is SGHTA, CDR2 FQGNSA. CDR3 length: 14 amino acids.

This clone turned up a few times. This rearrangement joins TRBV4-3 to TRBJ1-1, with 7 bases aligning to TRBD1. The V gene's germline CDR1 is LGHNA and CDR2 YSLEER. The CDR3 spans 15 residues. V was pared by 1 base and J by 0 bases, with 2 bases of the junction left unmatched. The CDR3 DNA reads TGCGCCAGCAGCCAAGTACAGGGGATGAACACTGAAGCTTTCTTT. Translating it yields CASSQVQGMNTEAFF.

The rearrangement links TRBV11-3 to TRBJ2-3; possible D gene TRBD2, 6 bases. The CDR3 contains 13 residues. The V end was cut by 5 bases, the J end by 8 bases, with 14 bases between. The germline V gene has CDR1 SGHNT and CDR2 YENEEA. The CDR3 loop is CASSPETRSTQYF. The CDR3, as DNA: TGTGCCAGCAGCCCAGAGACTAGAAGTACGCAGTATTTT. The whole variable domain, remainder taken from reference TRBV11-3 and TRBJ2-3, is EAGVVQSPRYKIIEKKQPVAFWCNPISGHNTLYWYLQNLGQGPELLIRYENEEAVDDSQLPKDRFSAERLKGVDSTLKIQPAELGDSAVYLCASSPETRSTQYFGPGTRLTVL.

The chain uses TRBV29-1 and TRBJ2-5, with TRBD2 identical over 7 bases. This CDR3 has 15 residues. The germline V gene has CDR1 SQVTM and CDR2 ANQGSEA. V was pared by 2 bases and J by 5 bases, with 11 bases of the junction left unmatched. CDR3 coding DNA: TGCAGCGTTGAACTAGGGAGGGGCGGAGGTGAGACCCAGTACTTC. Translated, it gives CSVELGRGGGETQYF.

This chain uses TRBV7-6 with TRBJ2-1, with D possibly TRBD2 on 6 matching bases. Trimming stripped 2 bases from V and 2 bases from J, with 13 bases between. Per germline, CDR1 SGHVS and CDR2 FNYEAQ. This CDR3 comprises 16 residues. For the CDR3, the DNA is TGTGCCAGCAGCTTATACGGCGGGGTAGCCTACAATGAGCAGTTCTTC. It specifies CASSLYGGVAYNEQFF.